The sequence of this T cell receptor (beta chain) was determined in a study of blood T cell repertoires in COVID-19. Germline V gives CDR1 MDHEN, CDR2 SYDVKM. V was trimmed by 1 base and J by 2 bases, leaving 17 bases between them. CDR3 size: 18 residues. The protocol was immunoSEQ multiplex PCR, while the TCRdb copy is restricted to in-frame clones and leaves out a portion. The repertoire consists of about 62,000 clones, with under 80% occurring once and the leading ten covering 15% to 20%. The sequence derives from a man in his sixties with acute or convalescent COVID-19. The sequenced sample consisted of peripheral blood. This chain joins TRBV28 and TRBJ2-2, with D perhaps TRBD1 (6 bases). The CDR3 DNA reads as TGTGCCAGCAGTTTATCAGGGGTCGGGGACCCCAACACCGGGGAGCTGTTTTTT. This gives the protein CASSLSGVGDPNTGELFF.